This is a list of T cell receptor beta chains from one sample in a study of beta chain features in type 1 diabetes. Assay: immunoSEQ multiplex PCR; the TCRdb copy retains only in-frame clones and omits some. The sample has some 700,000 clones, 13% seen once. The specimen was naive CD4+ T cells from blood. Receptors were obtained from a man between 18 and 29 years old with type 1 diabetes. The CDR3 runs from the conserved cysteine through the conserved F or W. D genes are given only for firm matches. Some rows have no size entry. The others give once, few or many, or a class for an expanded clone.

V gene: TRBV4-1
clone size: -
J gene: TRBJ1-5
D gene: TRBD1
CDR3 DNA: TGCGCCAGCAGAGACCGGGACAGGGGGAATCAGCCCCAGCATTTT
CDR3 protein: CASRDRDRGNQPQHF

V gene: TRBV4-1
clone size: few
J gene: TRBJ1-2
D gene: TRBD1
CDR3 DNA: TGCGCCAGCAGCCAGACAGGGGTAGGCGGCTACACCTTC
CDR3 protein: CASSQTGVGGYTF

V gene: TRBV19
clone size: -
J gene: TRBJ2-1
D gene: -
CDR3 DNA: TGTGCCACCAGGGAGGGGGCACATGAGCAGTTCTTC
CDR3 protein: CATREGAHEQFF

V gene: TRBV18
clone size: -
J gene: TRBJ1-5
D gene: -
CDR3 DNA: TGTGCCAGCGTCGACAGTCCCAATCAGCCCCAGCATTTT
CDR3 protein: CASVDSPNQPQHF

V gene: TRBV7-9
clone size: few
J gene: TRBJ2-5
D gene: -
CDR3 DNA: TGTGCCAGCAGCTTAGCATCAGGGGCAGAGACCCAGTACTTC
CDR3 protein: CASSLASGAETQYF

V gene: TRBV4-2
clone size: few
J gene: TRBJ2-1
D gene: -
CDR3 DNA: TGTGCCAGCAGCCAAGATCTGGCAGGACGGTTCTACAATGAGCAGTTCTTC
CDR3 protein: CASSQDLAGRFYNEQFF

V gene: TRBV7-9
clone size: -
J gene: TRBJ2-4
D gene: -
CDR3 DNA: TGTGCCAGCAGTACGGCAATCGGGGCCAAAAACATTCAGTACTTC
CDR3 protein: CASSTAIGAKNIQYF

V gene: TRBV5-1
clone size: -
J gene: TRBJ1-2
D gene: TRBD1
CDR3 DNA: TGCGCCAGCAGCCCCGCAGGACAGGGGGCAAACGGCTACACCTTC
CDR3 protein: CASSPAGQGANGYTF

V gene: TRBV2
clone size: -
J gene: TRBJ1-2
D gene: -
CDR3 DNA: TGTGCCAGCATGCCCACGGCGATCCTCTATGGCTACACCTTC
CDR3 protein: CASMPTAILYGYTF

V gene: TRBV4-1
clone size: few
J gene: TRBJ2-3
D gene: TRBD2
CDR3 DNA: TGCGCCAGCAGCCAACCACTAGCGGGGGGTGCAGATACGCAGTATTTT
CDR3 protein: CASSQPLAGGADTQYF

V gene: TRBV2
clone size: -
J gene: TRBJ2-2
D gene: TRBD2
CDR3 DNA: TGTGCCAGCAGTACTAGCGGGGCGAACACCGGGGAGCTGTTTTTT
CDR3 protein: CASSTSGANTGELFF

V gene: TRBV5-1
clone size: -
J gene: TRBJ2-7
D gene: -
CDR3 DNA: TGCGCCAGCAGCCCCTTGGGGGACGAGCAGTACTTC
CDR3 protein: CASSPLGDEQYF

V gene: TRBV9
clone size: -
J gene: TRBJ1-2
D gene: -
CDR3 DNA: TGTGCCAGCAGCGTAGGGGGGAACTATGGCTACACCTTC
CDR3 protein: CASSVGGNYGYTF

V gene: TRBV30
clone size: few
J gene: TRBJ1-5
D gene: TRBD1
CDR3 DNA: TGTGCCTGGAGTGTACGGGGGACAGGGAATCAGCCCCAGCATTTT
CDR3 protein: CAWSVRGTGNQPQHF

V gene: TRBV5-1
clone size: few
J gene: TRBJ2-5
D gene: -
CDR3 DNA: TGCGCCAGCAGCTTGGAGGGATCAAGTCAAGAGACCCAGTACTTC
CDR3 protein: CASSLEGSSQETQYF

V gene: TRBV7-3
clone size: -
J gene: TRBJ2-1
D gene: -
CDR3 DNA: TGTGCCAGCAGCTTAGCGGGTAAATCCTACAATGAGCAGTTCTTC
CDR3 protein: CASSLAGKSYNEQFF

V gene: TRBV27
clone size: -
J gene: TRBJ2-7
D gene: TRBD2
CDR3 DNA: TGTGCCAGCAGAGAGACTAGCGGGCAAGGCGAGCAGTACTTC
CDR3 protein: CASRETSGQGEQYF

V gene: TRBV7-7
clone size: -
J gene: TRBJ1-3
D gene: -
CDR3 DNA: TGTGCCAGCAGCTCGGGGGACGGAAACACCATATATTTT
CDR3 protein: CASSSGDGNTIYF

V gene: TRBV30
clone size: -
J gene: TRBJ1-6
D gene: -
CDR3 DNA: TGTGCCTGGAGTAGGTCCTATAATTCACCCCTCCACTTT
CDR3 protein: CAWSRSYNSPLHF

V gene: TRBV30
clone size: -
J gene: TRBJ1-6
D gene: -
CDR3 DNA: TGTGCCTCGGACTCCCACTATAATTCACCCCTCCACTTT
CDR3 protein: CASDSHYNSPLHF

V gene: TRBV9
clone size: -
J gene: TRBJ2-2
D gene: -
CDR3 DNA: TGTGCCAGCAGCTCCACGGACAGGAACACCGGGGAGCTGTTTTTT
CDR3 protein: CASSSTDRNTGELFF

V gene: TRBV18
clone size: -
J gene: TRBJ1-2
D gene: -
CDR3 DNA: TGTGCCAGCTCCCCGGACAAACTGGGGGGCTACACCTTC
CDR3 protein: CASSPDKLGGYTF

V gene: TRBV14
clone size: -
J gene: TRBJ2-7
D gene: -
CDR3 DNA: TGTGCCAGCAGCCAAGGGGGTAGTACCTACGAGCAGTACTTC
CDR3 protein: CASSQGGSTYEQYF

V gene: TRBV7-9
clone size: -
J gene: TRBJ1-1
D gene: -
CDR3 DNA: TGTGCCACCCCGGCGGGTGTGACTTTCTTT
CDR3 protein: CATPAGVTFF

V gene: TRBV7-2
clone size: -
J gene: TRBJ2-3
D gene: -
CDR3 DNA: TGTGCCAGCAGCTCGGGACCGCTCACAGATACGCAGTATTTT
CDR3 protein: CASSSGPLTDTQYF

V gene: TRBV6-5
clone size: few
J gene: TRBJ2-5
D gene: TRBD2
CDR3 DNA: TGTGCCAGCAGCCGACCTAGCGGGGGATGGGAGACCCAGTACTTC
CDR3 protein: CASSRPSGGWETQYF

V gene: TRBV5-1
clone size: few
J gene: TRBJ1-6
D gene: -
CDR3 DNA: TGCGCCAGCAGCTTGGAAGGCAGGGGTGGGAATTCACCCCTCCACTTT
CDR3 protein: CASSLEGRGGNSPLHF

V gene: TRBV28
clone size: -
J gene: TRBJ1-1
D gene: -
CDR3 DNA: TGTGCCAGCAGTCTGGCAGTAAATACTGAAGCTTTCTTT
CDR3 protein: CASSLAVNTEAFF

V gene: TRBV5-1
clone size: few
J gene: TRBJ2-7
D gene: -
CDR3 DNA: TGCGCCAGCAGTCCCGGGAGTTACGAGCAGTACTTC
CDR3 protein: CASSPGSYEQYF